This entry lists 14 T cell receptor beta chains sequenced from one sample in a study of glioma-infiltrating T cells. TCR alpha and beta CDR3 regions were amplified from RNA using iRepertoire nested multiplex PCR. TCRdb processed the multiplex PCR reads anew with MiXCR; each CDR3 protein has one entry. Of tens of thousands of distinct CDR3 sequences listed, roughly 37% were seen once; the top ten hold less than 45%. Sequenced: glioma tissue, nonneoplastic brain tissue, or PBMCs (not recorded which). These TCRs come from a human donor with low-grade glioma or glioblastoma, undergoing nonglioma brain surgery, or in good health (not recorded which).

J is TRBJ2-1 and V is TRBV4-1; D might be TRBD2 (5 bases). This CDR3 region has 16 residues. Germline CDR1 and CDR2: MGHRA and YSYEKL. V was shortened by 0 bases and J by 5 bases, with 14 bases between the two germline ends. Written as DNA, the CDR3 is TGCGCCAGCAGCCAAGAGGAAGGATACGGGAACAATGAGCAGTTCTTC. Protein: CASSQEEGYGNNEQFF.

In this sample, this clonotype turned up many times. The CDR3 sequence is CASSDRKYEQYF. CDR3 nucleotide sequence: TGCGCCAGCTCGGACAGAAAATACGAGCAGTACTTC. The genes are TRBV5-1 and TRBJ2-7, with a weak D call TRBD1 (6 bases). Germline-derived CDR1 and CDR2 are SGHRS and YFSETQ. The V and J ends lost 7 bases and 4 bases respectively, with 12 bases between them. The CDR3 length is 12 residues. Full variable domain (outside the CDR3, taken from reference TRBV5-1 and TRBJ2-7): KAGVTQTPRYLIKTRGQQVTLSCSPISGHRSVSWYQQTPGQGLQFLFEYFSETQRNKGNFPGRFSGRQFSNSRSEMNVSTLELGDSALYLCASSDRKYEQYFGPGTRLTVT.

There are many counts of this clonotype. The chain employs TRBV5-4 and TRBJ2-5; D gene unclear. With 2 bases removed from V and 3 bases from J, the gap between germline ends came to 8 bases. The CDR3 spans 13 residues. Germline V CDR1 and CDR2: SGHNT, YYREEE (reference sequence). The CDR3 DNA sequence: TGTGCCAGCAGCTTCGTCGGCAAAGAGACCCAGTACTTC. Translating it yields CASSFVGKETQYF.

V usage is TRBV28 and J usage is TRBJ1-1, with TRBD1 matching over 7 bases. The germline gives CDR1 MDHEN, CDR2 SYDVKM. This CDR3 spans 14 amino acids. The V and J ends lost 6 bases and 0 bases, in that order; junction bases with no gene match: 4. CDR3 in amino acids: CASREGQLNTEAFF. For the CDR3, the DNA is TGTGCCAGCAGAGAGGGACAGTTGAACACTGAAGCTTTCTTT.

This clonotype was recorded at least ten times. V usage is TRBV12-3 or TRBV12-4 and J usage is TRBJ2-7; 10 nucleotides line up with TRBD2. The CDR3 contains 14 residues. With V trimmed by 8 bases and J by 6 bases, 10 bases remained unmatched. The CDR3 bases are TGTGCCAGCCGACCGGGGGCTAGCGGGGGCGAGCAGTACTTC. Protein: CASRPGASGGEQYF.

This clonotype was recorded a few times. This sequence joins TRBV9 and TRBJ2-5, with D perhaps TRBD2 (5 bases). Trimming took off 4 bases at V and 3 bases at J, with 10 bases between the two ends. The CDR3 runs 13 residues. The V gene's germline CDR1 is SGDLS and CDR2 YYNGEE. In nucleotides, the CDR3 is TGTGCCAGCAGCTTACTAGGGAAAGAGACCCAGTACTTC. It specifies CASSLLGKETQYF.

The chain employs TRBV6-5 and TRBJ2-3, with 10 bases lining up with TRBD2. The CDR3 is 18 residues long. Germline CDR1 reads MNHEY; CDR2 reads SVGAGI. V dropped 4 bases and J dropped 2; count of bases not matched to a gene: 12. The CDR3 DNA follows: TGTGCCAGCAGTTCCACTAGCGGGAACAACCTAATCACAGATACGCAGTATTTT. Translating it yields CASSSTSGNNLITDTQYF.

Many counts were recorded for this clonotype. The V and J genes are TRBV7-9 and TRBJ2-1, with 7 nucleotides matching TRBD2. CDR1 and CDR2 from the germline V gene are SEHNR and FQNEAQ (reference sequence). This CDR3 is 17 amino acids long. The J segment lost 2 bases and the V segment lost 5 bases, leaving 12 bases of the junction unmatched. The CDR3 here is CASSPPLRLAPYNEQFF. CDR3 nucleotide sequence: TGTGCCAGCAGCCCCCCCCTCCGACTAGCACCCTACAATGAGCAGTTCTTC.

Details on this clonotype: At one boundary the junction diverges from the germline segment, which might be a read error. The chain has TRBV27 and TRBJ2-1; 12 nucleotides align to TRBD2. In germline, CDR1 is MNHEY, CDR2 SMNVEV (reference sequence). The length of the CDR3 is 15 residues. This CDR3 is CAGSLWTSGTNEQFF. CDR3 nucleotide sequence: TGTGCCGGCAGTTTATGGACTAGCGGGACGAATGAGCAGTTCTTC.

This clonotype was detected many times. V is TRBV2 and J is TRBJ1-2, with TRBD1 as a possible D gene (5 bases). The length of the CDR3 is 15 residues. CDR1 is SNHLY and CDR2 is FYNNEI in the germline V gene. With 3 bases removed from V and 4 bases from J, the gap between germline ends came to 15 bases. Here the CDR3 reads CASSDLSAGGYGYTF. CDR3 sequence (DNA): TGTGCCAGCAGTGATCTTTCAGCCGGGGGCTATGGCTACACCTTC.

This clonotype was recorded many times. The chain combines TRBV7-2 with TRBJ2-2; D is undetermined. Trimming removed 5 bases at V and 1 base at J, with 8 bases between. The CDR3 totals 14 residues. Germline V gene lookup returns CDR1 SGHTA and CDR2 FQGNSA. The CDR3 loop is CASSVKLNTGELFF. CDR3 nucleotides: TGTGCCAGCAGCGTCAAGCTGAACACCGGGGAGCTGTTTTTT.

This clonotype was found many times. V gene TRBV10-3 combines with J gene TRBJ2-7; D not resolved. This CDR3 spans 12 amino acids. Trimming removed 6 bases from V and 0 bases from J, with 6 bases in between. Germline loops: CDR1 ENHRY, CDR2 SYGVKD. The chain's CDR3 is CAISSSSYEQYF. The DNA of the CDR3 is TGTGCCATCAGCTCGAGCTCCTACGAGCAGTACTTC.

This clonotype appeared many times. For the CDR3, the DNA is TGTGCCAGCAGTTTATCGTCCAGGGGGGGTATCGAGCAGTACTTC. The encoded protein is CASSLSSRGGIEQYF. The chain has TRBV27 and TRBJ2-7; D may match TRBD1 or TRBD2 (7 bases each). The germline V gene encodes CDR1 MNHEY and CDR2 SMNVEV (reference sequence). V shed 0 bases and J shed 6 bases, with 15 bases lying between them. This CDR3 has 15 residues.

This clonotype was detected many times. The chain combines TRBV6-2 or TRBV6-3 with TRBJ2-3; D is perhaps TRBD1 or TRBD2 (5 bases each). Germline CDR1 MNHEY, CDR2 SVGEGT. The ends were cut back, 4 bases at V and 5 bases at J, with 13 bases in the middle. The CDR3 has 14 residues. The CDR3 reads CASSFRDRLDTQYF. CDR3 nucleotide sequence: TGTGCCAGCAGTTTCCGGGACCGATTAGATACGCAGTATTTT.